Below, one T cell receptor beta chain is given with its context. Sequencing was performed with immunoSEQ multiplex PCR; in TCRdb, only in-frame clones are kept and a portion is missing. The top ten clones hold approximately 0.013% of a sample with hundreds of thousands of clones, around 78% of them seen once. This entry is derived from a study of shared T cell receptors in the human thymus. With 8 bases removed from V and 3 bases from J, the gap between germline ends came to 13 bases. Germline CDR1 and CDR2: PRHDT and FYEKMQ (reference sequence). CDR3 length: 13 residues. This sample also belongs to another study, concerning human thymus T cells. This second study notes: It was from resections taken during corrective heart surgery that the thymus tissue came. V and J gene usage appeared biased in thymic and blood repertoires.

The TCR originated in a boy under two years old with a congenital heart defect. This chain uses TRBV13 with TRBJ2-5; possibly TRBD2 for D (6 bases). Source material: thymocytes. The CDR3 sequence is CASLGGEEETQYF. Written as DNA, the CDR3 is TGTGCCAGCCTCGGGGGAGAGGAAGAGACCCAGTACTTC.